The 29 T cell receptor beta chains listed next were all sequenced from one sample in a study of OX40 agonist ivuxolimab in advanced cancers. Here immunoSEQ multiplex PCR was the method, and the copy in TCRdb shows in-frame clones only, minus some. The sample consists of about 47,000 clones, roughly 87% of them appearing once. The sample here was CD4+ or CD8+ T cells sorted from blood, taken in a trial of the OX40 agonist ivuxolimab. The source of these receptors is an adult with an advanced solid tumor such as melanoma, head and neck, liver or kidney cancer.

The gene calls are TRBV6-5 and TRBJ1-1, with 8 bases aligning to TRBD1. V was pared by 7 bases and J by 0 bases, with 7 bases of the junction left unmatched. The CDR3 extends over 15 amino acids. Germline V gene data show CDR1 as MNHEY and CDR2 as SVGAGI. CDR3 DNA sequence: TGTGCCAGCATAGTTGGACAGGGAATGAACACTGAAGCTTTCTTT. Protein sequence: CASIVGQGMNTEAFF.

V and J are TRBV18 and TRBJ2-7; D is possibly TRBD2 (5 bases). Germline V lookup: CDR1 KGHSH, CDR2 LQKENI. Between the trimmed V and J ends, which lost 0 bases and 0 bases, there was a span of 9 bases. This CDR3 is 15 amino acids long. The CDR3 coding sequence is TGTGCCAGCTCACCACCGGGCGCGGGCTCCTACGAGCAGTACTTC. Its protein is CASSPPGAGSYEQYF.

The CDR3 region is CASGSGTLNIQYF. The CDR3 DNA follows: TGCGCCAGCGGATCAGGGACGTTGAACATTCAGTACTTC. The V gene is TRBV5-1, the J gene TRBJ2-4; D possibly uses TRBD1 or TRBD2 (5 bases each). Germline CDR1 SGHRS, CDR2 YFSETQ. V lost 7 bases, J lost 7 bases, and 15 bases lay in between. The CDR3 is 13 residues long. Variable domain in full (rest from reference TRBV5-1 and TRBJ2-4): KAGVTQTPRYLIKTRGQQVTLSCSPISGHRSVSWYQQTPGQGLQFLFEYFSETQRNKGNFPGRFSGRQFSNSRSEMNVSTLELGDSALYLCASGSGTLNIQYFGAGTRLSVL.

This chain links TRBV28 with TRBJ1-1, with D possibly matching TRBD1 (5 bases). CDR3 length: 12 amino acids. The germline CDR1 and CDR2 sequences are MDHEN and SYDVKM. V shed 5 bases and J shed 11 bases, with 15 bases lying between them. CDR3 DNA: TGTGCCAGCAGTCCCGGTTGGGGGATTGCTTTCTTT. It translates to CASSPGWGIAFF. Full variable domain (rest looked up from reference TRBV28 and TRBJ1-1): DVKVTQSSRYLVKRTGEKVFLECVQDMDHENMFWYRQDPGLGLRLIYFSYDVKMKEKGDIPEGYSVSREKKERFSLILESASTNQTSMYLCASSPGWGIAFFGQGTRLTVV.

The chain links TRBV7-2 to TRBJ2-5; TRBD2 aligns across 10 bases. The CDR3 has 18 amino acids. Germline trimming cut 1 base from V and 5 bases from J; bases unmatched to any gene: 13. Germline loops: CDR1 SGHTA, CDR2 FQGNSA. Here the CDR3 reads CASSLVRGAGGLSETQYF. The CDR3 DNA reads TGTGCCAGCAGCTTAGTAAGAGGAGCGGGAGGGCTGAGCGAGACCCAGTACTTC.

This clone was detected a few times. The J gene is TRBJ1-4, the V gene TRBV5-1, with D tentatively TRBD1 (5 bases). Between the trimmed V and J ends, which lost 2 bases and 2 bases, there was a span of 10 bases. This CDR3 spans 15 amino acids. In germline, CDR1 is SGHRS, CDR2 YFSETQ. The CDR3: CASSLGRGTNEKLFF. In DNA form, the CDR3 reads TGCGCCAGCAGCTTAGGGAGGGGTACTAATGAAAAACTGTTTTTT.

The chain links TRBV30 to TRBJ2-7, with D uncertain. CDR3 length: 13 amino acids. Trimming removed 2 bases from V and 1 base from J, with 9 bases in between. From germline, CDR1 is GTSNPN and CDR2 SVGIG (reference sequence). This CDR3 is CAWSWYPSYEQYF. The CDR3 nucleotides are TGTGCCTGGAGTTGGTACCCGTCCTACGAGCAGTACTTC.

This chain joins TRBV28 and TRBJ2-4, with TRBD1 identical over 10 bases. CDR3 length: 14 residues. The J segment lost 6 bases and the V segment lost 6 bases, leaving 5 bases of the junction unmatched. Germline CDR1 MDHEN, CDR2 SYDVKM. The CDR3 region is CASSDRGRRNIQYF. The CDR3 coding sequence is TGTGCCAGCAGCGACAGGGGGCGCAGAAACATTCAGTACTTC.

As for this clone: This same CDR3 is encoded by further DNA sequences in the sample. This chain links TRBV5-1 with TRBJ2-5; the match to TRBD2 covers 13 bases. Germline values: CDR1 SGHRS, CDR2 YFSETQ. The CDR3 contains 15 residues. With V trimmed by 5 bases and J by 4 bases, 5 bases remained unmatched. This CDR3 is CASSRTSGSGETQYF. The CDR3 bases are TGCGCCAGCAGTCGGACTAGCGGGAGTGGAGAGACCCAGTACTTC.

This chain links TRBV27 with TRBJ1-2, with TRBD1 matching 9 bases. The ends lost 6 bases at V and 4 bases at J; junction bases unmatched: 6. This CDR3 has 14 amino acids. The germline V gene encodes CDR1 MNHEY and CDR2 SMNVEV (reference sequence). Written as DNA, the CDR3 is TGTGCCAGCAGATCAACAGGGGGCGGCTATGGCTACACCTTC. As protein: CASRSTGGGYGYTF.

The chain couples TRBV27 to TRBJ2-1; D not certain. With 4 bases removed from V and 9 bases from J, the gap between germline ends came to 10 bases. Germline V gene data show CDR1 as MNHEY and CDR2 as SMNVEV (reference sequence). This CDR3 region has 12 residues. CDR3 region: CASSSHFGEQFF. Written as DNA, the CDR3 is TGTGCCAGCAGTTCCCACTTCGGTGAGCAGTTCTTC.

The chain carries TRBV6-5 and TRBJ2-7; the D is unclear. Trimming left V 5 bases short and J 5 bases short, with 16 bases between. The CDR3 spans 14 residues. CDR1 and CDR2 from the germline V gene are MNHEY and SVGAGI. CDR3: CASSAVVAHDEQYF. DNA of the CDR3: TGTGCCAGCAGTGCCGTTGTAGCTCACGACGAGCAGTACTTC.

The chain combines TRBV2 with TRBJ1-2; tentative D call: TRBD1 (5 bases). The germline V and J ends were trimmed by 4 bases and 6 bases, with 15 bases remaining between them. Germline CDR1 is SNHLY and CDR2 is FYNNEI. CDR3 size: 14 residues. The CDR3, as DNA: TGTGCCAGCAGTGTTGGGCAGGGCACGAATGGCTACACCTTC. Protein sequence: CASSVGQGTNGYTF. Together with reference TRBV2 and TRBJ1-2, the CDR3 gives the full variable domain: EPEVTQTPSHQVTQMGQEVILRCVPISNHLYFYWYRQILGQKVEFLVSFYNNEISEKSEIFDDQFSVERPDGSNFTLKIRSTKLEDSAMYFCASSVGQGTNGYTFGSGTRLTVV.

The chain is built from TRBV7-9 and TRBJ2-3; D possibly matches TRBD1 or TRBD2 (5 bases each). CDR1 SEHNR and CDR2 FQNEAQ come from the germline V gene (reference sequence). Trimming removed 1 base from V and 11 bases from J, with 13 bases in between. The CDR3 has 13 amino acids. The CDR3 loop is CASSLGGTKGQYF. The CDR3 bases are TGTGCCAGCAGCTTAGGGGGGACCAAAGGGCAGTATTTT.

There are a few counts of this clone. The genes are TRBV19 and TRBJ1-5; D gene ambiguous. Germline V CDR1 and CDR2: LNHDA, SQIVND (reference sequence). Between the trimmed V and J ends, which lost 6 bases and 3 bases, there was a span of 9 bases. The CDR3 spans 13 residues. CDR3 in amino acids: CASSGRVNQPQHF. The CDR3 DNA reads as TGTGCCAGTAGCGGTAGGGTCAATCAGCCCCAGCATTTT.

The chain links TRBV7-9 to TRBJ2-3; no definite D call. V lost 5 bases, J lost 1 base, and 10 bases lay in between. The CDR3 loop spans 14 amino acids. Per the germline V gene, CDR1 is SEHNR and CDR2 is FQNEAQ (reference sequence). The CDR3 DNA follows: TGTGCCAGCAGCCCCGCCACCCGCACAGATACGCAGTATTTT. Translation gives CASSPATRTDTQYF.

Note on this clone: A much larger clone differs by one base, so this may be a read error. The genes are TRBV7-9 and TRBJ2-2; 11 nucleotides align to TRBD1. Per the germline V gene, CDR1 is SEHNR and CDR2 is FQNEAQ (reference sequence). CDR3 size: 15 residues. The trim removed 5 bases at V and 4 bases at J, leaving 3 bases unmatched. CDR3 sequence reads: CASSTGQGGTGELFF. For the CDR3, the DNA is TGTGCCAGCAGCACGGGACAGGGGGGCACCGGGGAGCTGTTTTTT.

The V gene is TRBV10-3, the J gene TRBJ2-7; tentatively, D is TRBD2 (5 bases). V lost 10 bases and J 0 bases, leaving 13 bases between the germline ends. CDR1 is ENHRY, CDR2 SYGVKD, per germline. This CDR3 is 13 amino acids long. The CDR3 loop reads CATAGGSSYEQYF. DNA of the CDR3: TGTGCCACTGCCGGAGGTAGCTCCTACGAGCAGTACTTC.

The gene calls are TRBV5-1 and TRBJ2-1, with D tentatively TRBD1 (6 bases). The CDR3 length is 15 residues. V was cut by 3 bases and J by 5 bases, with 15 bases left in between. Germline V gives CDR1 SGHRS, CDR2 YFSETQ. CDR3 region: CASSSLPGANNEQFF. The CDR3 DNA reads as TGCGCCAGCAGCTCCCTTCCAGGGGCCAACAATGAGCAGTTCTTC.

This sequence joins TRBV7-9 and TRBJ1-2; D call uncertain. The CDR3 covers 12 residues. Germline CDR1 reads SEHNR; CDR2 reads FQNEAQ (reference sequence). Between the trimmed V and J ends, which lost 1 base and 4 bases, there was a span of 4 bases. The CDR3 loop is CASSLGVYGYTF. CDR3 DNA: TGTGCCAGCAGCTTAGGAGTCTATGGCTACACCTTC.

The V and J genes are TRBV28 and TRBJ1-1; 7 bases map to TRBD1. After removal of 6 bases from V and 2 bases from J, the junction contained 12 bases not matched to a gene. Per the germline V gene, CDR1 is MDHEN and CDR2 is SYDVKM. This CDR3 is 16 amino acids long. CDR3 region: CASRNGGTVENTEAFF. CDR3 coding DNA: TGTGCCAGCAGAAATGGGGGGACAGTCGAAAACACTGAAGCTTTCTTT. The variable domain in full, completed from reference TRBV28 and TRBJ1-1, reads DVKVTQSSRYLVKRTGEKVFLECVQDMDHENMFWYRQDPGLGLRLIYFSYDVKMKEKGDIPEGYSVSREKKERFSLILESASTNQTSMYLCASRNGGTVENTEAFFGQGTRLTVV.

The chain links TRBV28 to TRBJ2-7; 8 bases map to TRBD1. Looked up from germline, CDR1 is MDHEN and CDR2 is SYDVKM. The CDR3 extends over 15 amino acids. V lost 5 bases and J lost 4; bases outside the gene matches: 10. The CDR3 DNA is TGTGCCAGCAGTACCAGGGGGCGCGGGCCTTACGAGCAGTACTTC. Its protein is CASSTRGRGPYEQYF.

The rearrangement uses TRBV7-6 and TRBJ2-5; TRBD1 matches at 7 bases. The J call is uncertain, as TRBJ2-7 better fits the DNA end. CDR1 and CDR2 (germline): SGHVS, FNYEAQ. This CDR3 spans 17 amino acids. The chain's CDR3 is CASSPIGTAYTLYEQYF. The CDR3 DNA reads TGTGCCAGCAGCCCTATTGGGACAGCCTATACTCTCTACGAGCAGTACTTC.

The chain's CDR3 is CASSEFGRGNTIYF. The CDR3 DNA is TGTGCCAGCAGTGAATTCGGGCGGGGAAACACCATATATTTT. The genes are TRBV2 and TRBJ1-3; D unclear. The germline gives CDR1 SNHLY, CDR2 FYNNEI. V was cut by 2 bases and J by 4 bases, with 9 bases left in between. The CDR3 consists of 14 residues.

This clone is a singleton in its sample. The chain links TRBV6-5 to TRBJ1-3; weak D call: TRBD1 (5 bases). Germline CDR1 and CDR2: MNHEY and SVGAGI. Trimming cost V 6 bases and J 4 bases, with 10 bases left between them. The CDR3 length is 13 residues. The CDR3, as DNA: TGTGCCAGCAGGAAAGGGGACGGAAACACCATATATTTT. Protein sequence: CASRKGDGNTIYF.

The V call is TRBV6-5, the J call TRBJ1-2; 10 bases fit TRBD1. Germline loops: CDR1 MNHEY, CDR2 SVGAGI. CDR3 length: 16 residues. The V gene end was trimmed by 3 bases and the J gene end by 5 bases; junction bases not matched to a gene: 9. CDR3 bases: TGTGCCAGCAGTTATTTAGACAGGGGGCATCGGTATGGCTACACCTTC. Its translation: CASSYLDRGHRYGYTF.

This chain links TRBV5-1 with TRBJ2-3, with 7 positions matching TRBD1. Trimming at V came to 6 bases and at J to 2 bases, leaving 6 bases not matched to a gene. The germline V gene encodes CDR1 SGHRS and CDR2 YFSETQ. The CDR3 covers 14 residues. The CDR3 sequence is CASIRDSTTDTQYF. CDR3 sequence (DNA): TGCGCCAGCATCCGGGACAGTACCACAGATACGCAGTATTTT. The whole variable domain, filled in from reference TRBV5-1 and TRBJ2-3, reads KAGVTQTPRYLIKTRGQQVTLSCSPISGHRSVSWYQQTPGQGLQFLFEYFSETQRNKGNFPGRFSGRQFSNSRSEMNVSTLELGDSALYLCASIRDSTTDTQYFGPGTRLTVL.

CDR3 sequence reads: CATSRTSGTNEQFF. In nucleotides, the CDR3 is TGTGCCACCAGCAGAACTAGCGGGACCAATGAGCAGTTCTTC. The V call is TRBV15, the J call TRBJ2-1, with 10 bases lining up with TRBD2. Unmatched junction bases numbered 1, after V lost 2 bases and J lost 6 bases. The CDR3 has 14 amino acids. Germline V CDR1 and CDR2: LNHNV, YYDKDF (reference sequence).

The CDR3: CASSWTSGSATEAFF. Here the CDR3 DNA reads TGTGCCAGCAGTTGGACCTCGGGGTCTGCCACTGAAGCTTTCTTT. The chain recombines TRBV6-5 with TRBJ1-1; D remains unclear. The CDR3 covers 15 residues. Deletions cut 4 bases from V and 4 bases from J, with 16 bases between. Germline loops: CDR1 MNHEY, CDR2 SVGAGI.